This T cell receptor beta chain was profiled in a study of T cells in Graves' hyperthyroidism and ophthalmopathy. Background on the study: Peripheral blood was collected at initial diagnosis, before any treatment.

The CDR3 has 12 amino acids. V lost 6 bases, J lost 5 bases, and 11 bases lay in between. Germline assignment: CDR1 DFQATT and CDR2 SNEGSKA (reference sequence). Study-wide results and limits: Ophthalmopathy prediction by the model preceded onset by a median roughly 6 months.

RNA transcripts served as the template for amplifying TCR beta CDR3 regions. Initially, a first-round RT-PCR of the TCR CDR3 employed the HTBI primer set. TCRdb re-called the multiplex PCR reads with MiXCR, one entry per CDR3 protein. The sample includes more than 500,000 distinct CDR3 sequences, about 16% of them seen just once. This clonotype was seen a handful of times. As yet, its antigen is unknown. The source is a woman in her thirties with Graves' ophthalmopathy. The chain carries TRBV20-1 and TRBJ2-1, with D uncertain. The sequenced material came from blood. The CDR3 DNA follows: TGCAGTGCACAACCTGGACACAATGAGCAGTTCTTC. Translating gives CSAQPGHNEQFF.